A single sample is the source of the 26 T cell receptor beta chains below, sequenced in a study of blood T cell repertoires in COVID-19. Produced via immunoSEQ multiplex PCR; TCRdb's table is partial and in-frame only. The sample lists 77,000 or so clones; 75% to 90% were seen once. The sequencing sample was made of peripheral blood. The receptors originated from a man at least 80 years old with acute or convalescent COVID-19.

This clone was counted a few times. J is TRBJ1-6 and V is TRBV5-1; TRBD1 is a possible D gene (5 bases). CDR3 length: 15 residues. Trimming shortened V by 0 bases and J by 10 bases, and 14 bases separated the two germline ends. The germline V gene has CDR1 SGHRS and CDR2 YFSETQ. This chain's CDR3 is CASSLGAGLASPLHF. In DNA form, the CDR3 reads TGCGCCAGCAGCTTGGGGGCAGGGTTGGCCTCACCCCTCCACTTT. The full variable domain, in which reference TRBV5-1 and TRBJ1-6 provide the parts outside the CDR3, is KAGVTQTPRYLIKTRGQQVTLSCSPISGHRSVSWYQQTPGQGLQFLFEYFSETQRNKGNFPGRFSGRQFSNSRSEMNVSTLELGDSALYLCASSLGAGLASPLHFGNGTRLTVT.

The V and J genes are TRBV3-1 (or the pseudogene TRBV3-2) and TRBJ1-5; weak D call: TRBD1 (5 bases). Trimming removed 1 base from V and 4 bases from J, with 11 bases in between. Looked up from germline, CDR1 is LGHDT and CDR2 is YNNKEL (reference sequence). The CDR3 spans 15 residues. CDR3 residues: CASSQVGGGNQPQHF. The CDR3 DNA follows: TGTGCCAGCAGCCAAGTCGGGGGGGGAAATCAGCCCCAGCATTTT.

The CDR3 DNA follows: TGTGCCAGTACCCTGACAGGGGGAGATACGCAGTATTTT. Its protein product is CASTLTGGDTQYF. The V and J genes are TRBV19 and TRBJ2-3; TRBD1 matches 9 bases. The CDR3 has 13 residues. Looked up from germline, CDR1 is LNHDA and CDR2 is SQIVND (reference sequence). Trimming at V came to 7 bases and at J to 5 bases, leaving 4 bases not matched to a gene. The entire variable domain, with the rest obtained from reference TRBV19 and TRBJ2-3, is as follows: DGGITQSPKYLFRKEGQNVTLSCEQNLNHDAMYWYRQDPGQGLRLIYYSQIVNDFQKGDIAEGYSVSREKKESFPLTVTSAQKNPTAFYLCASTLTGGDTQYFGPGTRLTVL.

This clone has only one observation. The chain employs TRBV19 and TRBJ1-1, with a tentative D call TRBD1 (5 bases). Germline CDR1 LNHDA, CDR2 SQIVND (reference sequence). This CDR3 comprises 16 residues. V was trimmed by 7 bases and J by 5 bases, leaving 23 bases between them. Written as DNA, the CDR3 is TGTGCCAGTACCTCAGCTCGTGGAGGGGTGGGGACTGAAGCTTTCTTT. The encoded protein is CASTSARGGVGTEAFF.

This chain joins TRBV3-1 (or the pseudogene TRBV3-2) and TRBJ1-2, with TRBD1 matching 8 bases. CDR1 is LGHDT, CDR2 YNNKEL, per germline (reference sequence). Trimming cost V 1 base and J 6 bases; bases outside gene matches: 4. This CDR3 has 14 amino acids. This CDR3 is CASSQAGTGDGYTF. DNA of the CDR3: TGTGCCAGCAGCCAAGCCGGGACAGGTGATGGCTACACCTTC.

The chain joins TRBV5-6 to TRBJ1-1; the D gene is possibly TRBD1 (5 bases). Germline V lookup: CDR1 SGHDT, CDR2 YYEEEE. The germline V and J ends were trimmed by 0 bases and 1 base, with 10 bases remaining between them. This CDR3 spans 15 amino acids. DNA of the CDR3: TGTGCCAGCAGCTTGGCAACAGGCGGGAACACTGAAGCTTTCTTT. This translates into CASSLATGGNTEAFF.

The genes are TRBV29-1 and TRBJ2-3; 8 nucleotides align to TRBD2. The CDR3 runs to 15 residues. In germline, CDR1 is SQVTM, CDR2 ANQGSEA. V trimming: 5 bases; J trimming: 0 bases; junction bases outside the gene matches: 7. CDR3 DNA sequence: TGCAGCGTTCCCTGGACGGGGGGGAGCACAGATACGCAGTATTTT. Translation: CSVPWTGGSTDTQYF.

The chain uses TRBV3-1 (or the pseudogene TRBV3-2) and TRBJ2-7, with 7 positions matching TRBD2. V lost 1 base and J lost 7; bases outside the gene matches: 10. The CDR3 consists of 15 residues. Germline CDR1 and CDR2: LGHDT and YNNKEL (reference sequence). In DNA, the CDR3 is TGTGCCAGCAGCCAAGTTAAGCGGGGCGCGGGGGAGCAGTACTTC. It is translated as CASSQVKRGAGEQYF.

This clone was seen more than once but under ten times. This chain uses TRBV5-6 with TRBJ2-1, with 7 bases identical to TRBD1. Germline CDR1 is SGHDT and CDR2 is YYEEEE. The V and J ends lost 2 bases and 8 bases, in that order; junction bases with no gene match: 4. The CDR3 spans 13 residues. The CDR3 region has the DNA TGTGCCAGCAGCTTCCGACAGGGCGATGAGCAGTTCTTC. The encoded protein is CASSFRQGDEQFF.

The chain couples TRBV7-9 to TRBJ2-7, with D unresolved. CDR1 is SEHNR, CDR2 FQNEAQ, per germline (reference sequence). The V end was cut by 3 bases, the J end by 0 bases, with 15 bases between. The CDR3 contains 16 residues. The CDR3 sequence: CASSLVRQASSYEQYF. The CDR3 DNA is TGTGCCAGCAGCTTGGTTCGGCAGGCGAGCTCCTACGAGCAGTACTTC.

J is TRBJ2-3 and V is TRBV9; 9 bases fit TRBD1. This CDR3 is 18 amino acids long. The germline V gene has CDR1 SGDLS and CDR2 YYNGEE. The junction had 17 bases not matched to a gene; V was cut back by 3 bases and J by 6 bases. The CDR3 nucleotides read TGTGCCAGCAGCGCAGCCTTCCCGGGACAGGGCGTCGGGGATACGCAGTATTTT. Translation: CASSAAFPGQGVGDTQYF.

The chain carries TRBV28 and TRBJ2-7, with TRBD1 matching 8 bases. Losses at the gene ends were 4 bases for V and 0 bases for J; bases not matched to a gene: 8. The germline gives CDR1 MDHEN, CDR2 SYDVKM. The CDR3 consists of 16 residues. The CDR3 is CASSSYRDRSSYEQYF. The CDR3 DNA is TGTGCCAGCAGTTCGTACCGGGACAGGAGCTCCTACGAGCAGTACTTC.

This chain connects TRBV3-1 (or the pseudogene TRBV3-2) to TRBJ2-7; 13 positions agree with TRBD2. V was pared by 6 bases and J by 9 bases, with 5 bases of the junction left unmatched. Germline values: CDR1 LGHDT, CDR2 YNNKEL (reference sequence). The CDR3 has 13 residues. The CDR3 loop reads CASRGLAGTWQYF. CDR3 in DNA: TGTGCCAGCAGGGGACTAGCGGGGACGTGGCAGTACTTC.

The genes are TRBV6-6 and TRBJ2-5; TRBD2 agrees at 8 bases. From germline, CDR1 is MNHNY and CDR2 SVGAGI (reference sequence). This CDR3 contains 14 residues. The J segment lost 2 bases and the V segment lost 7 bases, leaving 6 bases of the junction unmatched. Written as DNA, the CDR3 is TGTGCCAGCATAGGCGGGGGGTTTCAAGAGACCCAGTACTTC. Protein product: CASIGGGFQETQYF.

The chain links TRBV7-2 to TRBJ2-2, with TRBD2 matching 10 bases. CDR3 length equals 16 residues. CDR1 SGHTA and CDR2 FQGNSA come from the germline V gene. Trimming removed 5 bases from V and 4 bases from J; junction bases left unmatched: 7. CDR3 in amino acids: CASSTQRGGLTGELFF. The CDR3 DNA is TGTGCCAGCAGCACCCAGCGGGGGGGCCTCACCGGGGAGCTGTTTTTT.

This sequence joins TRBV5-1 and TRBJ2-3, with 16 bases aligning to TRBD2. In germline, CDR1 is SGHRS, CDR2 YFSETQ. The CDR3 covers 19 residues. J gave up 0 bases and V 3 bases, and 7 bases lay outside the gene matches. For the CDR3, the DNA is TGCGCCAGCAGCTCGCCGGGACTAGCGGGGGGGAGAAGCACAGATACGCAGTATTTT. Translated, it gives CASSSPGLAGGRSTDTQYF. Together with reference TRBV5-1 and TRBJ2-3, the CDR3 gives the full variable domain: KAGVTQTPRYLIKTRGQQVTLSCSPISGHRSVSWYQQTPGQGLQFLFEYFSETQRNKGNFPGRFSGRQFSNSRSEMNVSTLELGDSALYLCASSSPGLAGGRSTDTQYFGPGTRLTVL.

This CDR3 reads CASSSGGLAGEGNEQFF. The DNA for the CDR3 is TGTGCCAGCAGTTCCGGGGGGCTAGCGGGAGAAGGAAATGAGCAGTTCTTC. This rearrangement joins TRBV28 to TRBJ2-1; 10 bases agree with TRBD2. The germline V gene has CDR1 MDHEN and CDR2 SYDVKM. The trim removed 4 bases at V and 7 bases at J, leaving 13 bases unmatched. The CDR3 sequence is 17 residues long. The entire variable domain, with the rest obtained from reference TRBV28 and TRBJ2-1, is as follows: DVKVTQSSRYLVKRTGEKVFLECVQDMDHENMFWYRQDPGLGLRLIYFSYDVKMKEKGDIPEGYSVSREKKERFSLILESASTNQTSMYLCASSSGGLAGEGNEQFFGPGTRLTVL.

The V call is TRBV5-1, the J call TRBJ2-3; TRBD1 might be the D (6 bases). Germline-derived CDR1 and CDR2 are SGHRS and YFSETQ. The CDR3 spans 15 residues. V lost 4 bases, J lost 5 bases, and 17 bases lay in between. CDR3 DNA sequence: TGCGCCAGCAGCACGGACAGTTCCGAAGGAGATACGCAGTATTTT. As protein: CASSTDSSEGDTQYF.

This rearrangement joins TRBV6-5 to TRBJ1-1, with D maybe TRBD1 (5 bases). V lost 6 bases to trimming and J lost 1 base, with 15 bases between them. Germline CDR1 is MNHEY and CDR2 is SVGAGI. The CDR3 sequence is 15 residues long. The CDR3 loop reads CASRTLRRGNTEAFF. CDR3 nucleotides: TGTGCCAGCAGAACTCTCCGGAGGGGGAACACTGAAGCTTTCTTT.

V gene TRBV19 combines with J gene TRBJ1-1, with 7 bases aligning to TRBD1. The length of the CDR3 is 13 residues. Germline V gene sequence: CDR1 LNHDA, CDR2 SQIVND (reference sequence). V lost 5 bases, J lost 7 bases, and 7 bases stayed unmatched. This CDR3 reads CASSYSDRNEAFF. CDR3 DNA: TGTGCCAGTAGTTATTCGGACAGGAATGAAGCTTTCTTT. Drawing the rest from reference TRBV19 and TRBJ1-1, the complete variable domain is DGGITQSPKYLFRKEGQNVTLSCEQNLNHDAMYWYRQDPGQGLRLIYYSQIVNDFQKGDIAEGYSVSREKKESFPLTVTSAQKNPTAFYLCASSYSDRNEAFFGQGTRLTVV.

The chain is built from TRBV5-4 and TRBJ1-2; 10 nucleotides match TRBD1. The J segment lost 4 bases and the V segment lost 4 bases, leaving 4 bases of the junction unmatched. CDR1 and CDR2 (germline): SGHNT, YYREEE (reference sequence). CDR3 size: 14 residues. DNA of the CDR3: TGTGCCAGCAGCCCGGACAGGGGGGTCTATGGCTACACCTTC. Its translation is CASSPDRGVYGYTF.

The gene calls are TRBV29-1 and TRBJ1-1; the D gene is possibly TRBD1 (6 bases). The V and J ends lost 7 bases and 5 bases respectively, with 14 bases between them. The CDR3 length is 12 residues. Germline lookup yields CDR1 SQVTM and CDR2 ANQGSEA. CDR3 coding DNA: TGCAGCGCTACCACAGGGATAACTGAAGCTTTCTTT. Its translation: CSATTGITEAFF.

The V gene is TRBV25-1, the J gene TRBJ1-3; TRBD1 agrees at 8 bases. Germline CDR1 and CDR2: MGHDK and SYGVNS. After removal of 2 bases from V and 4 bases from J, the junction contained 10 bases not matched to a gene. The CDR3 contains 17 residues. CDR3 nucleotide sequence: TGTGCCAGCAGTGAACCAGACGGACAGGGTTACGGAAACACCATATATTTT. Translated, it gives CASSEPDGQGYGNTIYF.

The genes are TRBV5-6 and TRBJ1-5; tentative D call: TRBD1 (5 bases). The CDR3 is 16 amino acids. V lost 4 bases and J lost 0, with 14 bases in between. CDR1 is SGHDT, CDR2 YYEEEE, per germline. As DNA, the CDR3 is TGTGCCAGCAGCCTGAGGACAATTAGTAGCAATCAGCCCCAGCATTTT. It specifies CASSLRTISSNQPQHF. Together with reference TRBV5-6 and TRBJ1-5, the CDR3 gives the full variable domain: DAGVTQSPTHLIKTRGQQVTLRCSPKSGHDTVSWYQQALGQGPQFIFQYYEEEERQRGNFPDRFSGHQFPNYSSELNVNALLLGDSALYLCASSLRTISSNQPQHFGDGTRLSIL.

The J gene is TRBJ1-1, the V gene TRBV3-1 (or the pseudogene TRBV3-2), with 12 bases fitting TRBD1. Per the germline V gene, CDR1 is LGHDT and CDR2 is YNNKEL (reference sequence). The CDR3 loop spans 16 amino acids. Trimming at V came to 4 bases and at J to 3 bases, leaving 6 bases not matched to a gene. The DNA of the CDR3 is TGTGCCAGCAGCCCCGGGACAGGGGGCTCCGACACTGAAGCTTTCTTT. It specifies CASSPGTGGSDTEAFF.

The CDR3 nucleotides read TGTGCCAGCGATACAGGGGGTGCCTACGAGCAGTACTTC. It specifies CASDTGGAYEQYF. The genes are TRBV6-5 and TRBJ2-7; 8 nucleotides align to TRBD1. This CDR3 region has 13 residues. With 8 bases clipped from V and 2 bases from J, the junction kept 5 bases outside the gene matches. The germline V gene encodes CDR1 MNHEY and CDR2 SVGAGI.